This TCR beta chain was identified in a study of beta chain features in type 1 diabetes. At the level of the study: No age, gender or cell yield differences were seen between patients and healthy donors. Overall study findings and caveats: The VDJ junctions of type 1 diabetes patients carried fewer insertions and more deletions. Short templates might get an advantage during PCR, and this would be equal in patients and controls.

Germline V gene data show CDR1 as MNHEY and CDR2 as SVGAGI. V gave up 4 bases and J gave up 3 bases; unmatched junction bases: 8. The CDR3 extends over 15 amino acids. Of the isolated RNA, all was reverse transcribed, and so the sequenced material was expressed TCRB transcripts. Profiled with immunoSEQ multiplex PCR; TCRdb holds only in-frame clones, not every one. The sample holds under 800,000 clones, roughly a sixth seen once. A note on this clone: Its antigen is currently unknown.

Sorting that relied on CD45RO/CCR7/CD25/CD127/CD95/CD27 yielded CD4+ naive, central memory, regulatory and stem cell-like memory cells. The rearrangement joins TRBV6-5 to TRBJ2-7, with 8 positions matching TRBD1. Material: naive CD4+ T cells from blood. The TCR comes from a man aged 18 to 30 in good health. The CDR3 DNA is TGTGCCAGCAGTTTGCTCGGACAGGGTAGCTACGAGCAGTACTTC. Translating it yields CASSLLGQGSYEQYF.